This T cell receptor (beta chain) was sequenced for a study of cytomegalovirus exposure and HLA in healthy donors. The PCR had 60 Vbeta and 13 Jbeta primers. The table came from immunoSEQ multiplex PCR; TCRdb's copy has only in-frame clones and leaves some out. The sample includes about 200,000 clones, roughly four fifths seen only once; the top ten take 0.075% to 0.1%. CDR1 SGHNT and CDR2 YYREEE come from the germline V gene (reference sequence). V gave up 2 bases and J gave up 2 bases, with 14 bases separating them. The CDR3 is 15 amino acids. The clonotype originates from a boy between 2 and 10 years old in good health and CMV-seronegative. The specimen was PBMCs. The gene calls are TRBV5-4 and TRBJ2-7, with D possibly matching TRBD1 (6 bases). In DNA, the CDR3 is TGTGCCAGCAGCTTCGGGCAGGGGCGACCCTACGAGCAGTACTTC. This codes for CASSFGQGRPYEQYF.